This TCR beta chain was identified during a study of OX40 agonist ivuxolimab in advanced cancers. As for the study in general: A partial response was reached by three patients: one with hepatocellular carcinoma and two with cutaneous melanoma.

V lost 6 bases and J lost 6, with 18 bases in between. This CDR3 has 14 amino acids. The germline CDR1 and CDR2 sequences are SGHRS and YFSETQ. The assay was immunoSEQ multiplex PCR, and TCRdb's table has in-frame clones only and misses some. The sample shows about 48,000 clones, over 80% of them seen only once. The chain recombines TRBV5-1 with TRBJ1-2; a weak D match, TRBD1 (6 bases). Sample: CD4+ or CD8+ T cells sorted from blood, taken in a trial of the OX40 agonist ivuxolimab. The source of this sequence is an adult with an advanced solid tumor such as melanoma, head and neck, liver or kidney cancer. This CDR3 is CASTSSGHYDGYTF. The CDR3 DNA reads TGCGCCAGCACCTCTTCGGGACACTATGATGGCTACACCTTC.